This TCR beta chain was sequenced for a study of blood T cell repertoires in COVID-19. CDR1 and CDR2 (germline): MNHEY, SMNVEV (reference sequence). V gave up 6 bases and J gave up 7 bases, with 18 bases separating them. The CDR3 extends over 14 amino acids. Only in-frame clones appear in the TCRdb table, and some are missing; sequencing was by immunoSEQ multiplex PCR. This repertoire shows 130,000 to 150,000 clones, 80% to 90% found once; its top ten account for 8.6%. Sequencing was done on a sample of peripheral blood. The chain recombines TRBV27 with TRBJ1-1; weak D call: TRBD1 (5 bases). The TCR was taken from a woman in her 50s with active or convalescent COVID-19. CDR3 sequence reads: CASRSGGCFSEAFF. DNA for the CDR3: TGTGCCAGCAGAAGTGGGGGGTGTTTTAGTGAAGCTTTCTTT.